A single sample gave rise to the 32 T cell receptor beta chains below, sequenced in a study of chemoradiotherapy in HPV16-positive cancers. TCRdb's copy holds only in-frame clones and misses some; the assay was immunoSEQ multiplex PCR. The sample carries about 19,000 clones, 84% recorded once. The starting material was blood, obtained from a patient who underwent chemoradiotherapy. These receptors came from a human donor with HPV-associated anogenital cancer.

Only a few counts were recorded for this clone. The DNA for the CDR3 is TGTGCCAGCAGCTTAGGTGCCGACTATGGCTACACCTTC. Translation: CASSLGADYGYTF. The V gene is TRBV7-9, the J gene TRBJ1-2; D not resolved. This CDR3 is 13 amino acids long. Germline CDR1 is SEHNR and CDR2 is FQNEAQ (reference sequence). The V and J ends lost 1 base and 3 bases respectively, with 6 bases between them.

This clone was found a few times. This chain links TRBV7-2 with TRBJ1-5, with a tentative D call TRBD1 (5 bases). The CDR3 runs 15 residues. The ends were cut back, 5 bases at V and 1 base at J, with 12 bases in the middle. Germline values: CDR1 SGHTA, CDR2 FQGNSA. The CDR3 bases are TGTGCCAGCAGCCTCGGGGCCTGGAGCAATCAGCCCCAGCATTTT. It specifies CASSLGAWSNQPQHF.

V gene TRBV6-4 combines with J gene TRBJ2-3; 7 nucleotides agree with TRBD1. This CDR3 contains 15 residues. After removal of 0 bases from V and 6 bases from J, the junction contained 6 bases not matched to a gene. Germline V gives CDR1 MRHNA, CDR2 SNTAGT. The CDR3 bases are TGTGCCAGCAGTGACTCGGAAGAGGGGGCGGATACGCAGTATTTT. This sequence encodes CASSDSEEGADTQYF.

The chain combines TRBV11-2 with TRBJ1-2, with TRBD1 as a possible D gene (5 bases). Germline V gene lookup returns CDR1 SGHAT and CDR2 FQNNGV. The CDR3 spans 14 residues. Trimming left V 1 base short and J 3 bases short, with 9 bases between. CDR3 bases: TGTGCCAGCAGCTTAGGGCTCAGGGACTATGGCTACACCTTC. Translated: CASSLGLRDYGYTF.

The chain is built from TRBV4-2 and TRBJ1-2; D not resolved. CDR1 is LGHNA and CDR2 is YNFKEQ in the germline V gene. The CDR3 extends over 14 amino acids. Trimming left V 0 bases short and J 4 bases short, with 9 bases between. The CDR3 DNA sequence: TGTGCCAGCAGCCAAGAGAGCATGAGCTATGGCTACACCTTC. Protein: CASSQESMSYGYTF.

This clone was seen only once. The V call is TRBV15, the J call TRBJ1-5; no definite D call. CDR1 is LNHNV and CDR2 is YYDKDF in the germline V gene (reference sequence). Trimming took off 1 base at V and 2 bases at J, with 6 bases between the two ends. The CDR3 is 14 residues long. This CDR3 reads CATSRGQGNQPQHF. The CDR3 nucleotides read TGTGCCACCAGCAGAGGGCAGGGCAATCAGCCCCAGCATTTT.

This chain uses TRBV7-6 with TRBJ2-7; the D is unclear. CDR3 length: 13 residues. V dropped 1 base and J dropped 3 bases, with 7 bases sitting between them. Germline loops: CDR1 SGHVS, CDR2 FNYEAQ. The CDR3 protein is CASSLDPRYEQYF. The CDR3 DNA reads TGTGCCAGCAGCTTAGATCCACGCTACGAGCAGTACTTC.

The chain recombines TRBV5-1 with TRBJ2-2; D gene ambiguous. Germline CDR1 reads SGHRS; CDR2 reads YFSETQ. CDR3 size: 15 residues. V was shortened by 2 bases and J by 2 bases, with 10 bases between the two germline ends. The CDR3 region has the DNA TGCGCCAGCAGCTTAGGCAGATTAAACACCGGGGAGCTGTTTTTT. It encodes CASSLGRLNTGELFF.

The V call is TRBV28, the J call TRBJ2-2; D not resolved. The ends were cut back, 10 bases at V and 1 base at J, with 16 bases in the middle. Germline V gene lookup returns CDR1 MDHEN and CDR2 SYDVKM. This CDR3 has 15 amino acids. Here the CDR3 DNA reads TGTGCCACCTATCGGGCCCTCGGGAACACCGGGGAGCTGTTTTTT. As protein: CATYRALGNTGELFF.

This sequence joins TRBV9 and TRBJ2-5; D remains unclear. Germline CDR1 and CDR2: SGDLS and YYNGEE. Trimming cost V 3 bases and J 5 bases, with 5 bases left between them. There are 11 residues in the CDR3. The CDR3 DNA sequence: TGTGCCAGCAGCGCCGCCGAGACCCAGTACTTC. This gives the protein CASSAAETQYF. Supplemented by reference TRBV9 and TRBJ2-5, the full variable domain reads DSGVTQTPKHLITATGQRVTLRCSPRSGDLSVYWYQQSLDQGLQFLIQYYNGEERAKGNILERFSAQQFPDLHSELNLSSLELGDSALYFCASSAAETQYFGPGTRLLVL.

The chain uses TRBV7-2 and TRBJ1-4; tentative D call: TRBD1 (6 bases). The CDR3 loop spans 14 amino acids. From germline, CDR1 is SGHTA and CDR2 FQGNSA. Between the trimmed V and J ends, which lost 1 base and 8 bases, there was a span of 11 bases. The CDR3 DNA sequence: TGTGCCAGCAGCTTAGGGGGGGCTGGGGAAAAACTGTTTTTT. It encodes CASSLGGAGEKLFF.

The chain carries TRBV7-2 and TRBJ2-3, with 7 positions matching TRBD1. Germline lookup yields CDR1 SGHTA and CDR2 FQGNSA. The CDR3 is 15 residues long. V lost 1 base, J lost 2 bases, and 3 bases stayed unmatched. CDR3 amino acids: CASSLEGQFTDTQYF. Here the CDR3 DNA reads TGTGCCAGCAGCTTAGAGGGACAGTTCACAGATACGCAGTATTTT.

J is TRBJ2-3 and V is TRBV7-2, with 10 bases matching TRBD1. The V gene end was trimmed by 1 base and the J gene end by 5 bases; junction bases not matched to a gene: 3. The CDR3 is 15 residues long. Germline V gene sequence: CDR1 SGHTA, CDR2 FQGNSA. The CDR3 DNA follows: TGTGCCAGCAGCTTAGAGGGGACAGGGGTAGATACGCAGTATTTT. This gives the protein CASSLEGTGVDTQYF.

The chain joins TRBV5-4 to TRBJ1-2; D remains unclear. The germline V and J ends were trimmed by 4 bases and 8 bases, with 21 bases remaining between them. In germline, CDR1 is SGHNT, CDR2 YYREEE (reference sequence). CDR3 length equals 15 residues. This CDR3 reads CASSMGTNREKGYTF. The CDR3 DNA is TGTGCCAGCAGCATGGGAACTAATCGAGAAAAGGGCTACACCTTC.

The genes are TRBV19 and TRBJ2-5, with 9 bases that match TRBD2. Losses at the gene ends were 0 bases for V and 5 bases for J; bases not matched to a gene: 7. Germline CDR1 is LNHDA and CDR2 is SQIVND (reference sequence). CDR3 length: 16 amino acids. The CDR3 loop reads CASSIDLTSGWETQYF. The CDR3 nucleotides read TGTGCCAGTAGTATAGATCTCACTAGCGGGTGGGAGACCCAGTACTTC.

This chain connects TRBV5-1 to TRBJ1-1; 8 bases fit TRBD1. CDR3 length: 16 amino acids. V trimming: 0 bases; J trimming: 0 bases; junction bases outside the gene matches: 4. Per germline, CDR1 SGHRS and CDR2 YFSETQ. CDR3 sequence: CASSLGRGQVNTEAFF. In DNA, the CDR3 is TGCGCCAGCAGCTTGGGCAGGGGGCAGGTGAACACTGAAGCTTTCTTT.

This chain joins TRBV7-2 and TRBJ1-2; the match to TRBD1 covers 9 bases. V dropped 4 bases and J dropped 4; count of bases not matched to a gene: 1. The CDR3 consists of 13 residues. Germline V lookup: CDR1 SGHTA, CDR2 FQGNSA. CDR3 amino acids: CASSSGQGYGYTF. As DNA, the CDR3 is TGTGCCAGCAGCTCGGGACAGGGCTATGGCTACACCTTC.

J is TRBJ2-1 and V is TRBV18, with D unresolved. The germline V gene has CDR1 KGHSH and CDR2 LQKENI. Between the trimmed V and J ends, which lost 0 bases and 6 bases, there was a span of 9 bases. The CDR3 has 14 amino acids. This CDR3 reads CASSPPSLPNEQFF. CDR3 nucleotide sequence: TGTGCCAGCTCACCACCATCACTCCCCAATGAGCAGTTCTTC.

CDR3 protein: CASSQDSQDDGYTF. Written as DNA, the CDR3 is TGCGCCAGCAGCCAAGACAGTCAGGACGATGGCTACACCTTC. The chain recombines TRBV4-3 with TRBJ1-2; D unresolved. The ends were cut back, 0 bases at V and 6 bases at J, with 11 bases in the middle. Germline lookup yields CDR1 LGHNA and CDR2 YSLEER. The CDR3 contains 14 residues.

The V call is TRBV9, the J call TRBJ2-7; D remains unclear. Germline V gives CDR1 SGDLS, CDR2 YYNGEE. The CDR3 is 15 amino acids. V was pared by 0 bases and J by 2 bases, with 12 bases between. As DNA, the CDR3 is TGTGCCAGCAGCGTAGACGGAATGGGGACCTACGAGCAGTACTTC. Its protein product is CASSVDGMGTYEQYF.

This chain joins TRBV15 and TRBJ1-2; no clear D. Germline CDR1 is LNHNV and CDR2 is YYDKDF (reference sequence). CDR3 length: 15 amino acids. Trimming removed 3 bases from V and 8 bases from J, with 19 bases in between. The CDR3 region is CATSSVREVLAGYTF. The CDR3 bases are TGTGCCACCAGCAGTGTTCGGGAAGTTTTAGCCGGCTACACCTTC.

This chain connects TRBV14 to TRBJ2-1, with D perhaps TRBD1 or TRBD2 (5 bases each). This CDR3 comprises 18 residues. Trimming removed 4 bases from V and 5 bases from J, with 24 bases in between. Germline loops: CDR1 SGHDN, CDR2 FVKESK. Written as DNA, the CDR3 is TGTGCCAGCAGCCCATACATTCGGACATCGGGGCTTAACAATGAGCAGTTCTTC. Its translation: CASSPYIRTSGLNNEQFF.

The J gene is TRBJ1-2, the V gene TRBV5-1, with 7 positions matching TRBD1. The length of the CDR3 is 18 residues. Trimming at V came to 3 bases and at J to 1 base, leaving 15 bases not matched to a gene. Germline CDR1 SGHRS, CDR2 YFSETQ. CDR3 in DNA: TGCGCCAGCAGCTCCCAATCGGGCGACAGGGCTAATAACTATGGCTACACCTTC. Translated: CASSSQSGDRANNYGYTF.

This chain connects TRBV1 to TRBJ2-3; the listed D gene, TRBD2, was not tested against the DNA. TRBV1 is noted as a pseudogene. The CDR3 runs to 15 residues. Written as DNA, the CDR3 is TGCACCAGCAGCCAAGAAGGGACTGGTAGGGATACGCAGTATTTT. Its protein product is CTSSQEGTGRDTQYF.

The rearrangement joins TRBV10-2 to TRBJ1-5, with 9 nucleotides matching TRBD1. Germline values: CDR1 WSHSY, CDR2 SAAADI. This CDR3 has 15 residues. Losses at the gene ends were 6 bases for V and 6 bases for J; bases not matched to a gene: 9. CDR3 residues: CASRDSGTGIQPQHF. The CDR3, as DNA: TGCGCCAGCAGAGACTCCGGGACAGGGATTCAGCCCCAGCATTTT.

The chain is built from TRBV11-2 and TRBJ1-5; D remains unclear. This CDR3 has 14 residues. Looked up from germline, CDR1 is SGHAT and CDR2 is FQNNGV. The V end was cut by 5 bases, the J end by 6 bases, with 14 bases between. The CDR3 region is CASSPDKASQPQHF. The DNA for the CDR3 is TGTGCCAGCAGCCCAGACAAGGCAAGTCAGCCCCAGCATTTT.

This clone has just one count. The V gene is TRBV9, the J gene TRBJ1-2, with TRBD1 identical over 8 bases. After removal of 4 bases from V and 5 bases from J, the junction contained 13 bases not matched to a gene. Looked up from germline, CDR1 is SGDLS and CDR2 is YYNGEE. This CDR3 contains 16 residues. The chain's CDR3 is CASSPPTGEGLYGYTF. CDR3 nucleotide sequence: TGTGCCAGCAGCCCCCCGACAGGGGAGGGTCTTTATGGCTACACCTTC.

The chain uses TRBV4-1 and TRBJ2-7; 15 bases are shared with TRBD2. The CDR3 runs 17 residues. The junction had 8 bases not matched to a gene; V was cut back by 4 bases and J by 4 bases. Germline V gives CDR1 MGHRA, CDR2 YSYEKL. The CDR3 DNA sequence: TGCGCCAGCAGCCCCGGACTAGCGGGGGGGCGTGTATACGAGCAGTACTTC. This sequence encodes CASSPGLAGGRVYEQYF.

The gene calls are TRBV5-4 and TRBJ2-3, with 9 bases identical to TRBD2. The trim removed 2 bases at V and 6 bases at J, leaving 7 bases unmatched. The CDR3 length is 15 residues. Germline V CDR1 and CDR2: SGHNT, YYREEE (reference sequence). The CDR3 nucleotides read TGTGCCAGCAGCTTCTTCGGCGGGGGGGCGGATACGCAGTATTTT. Its translation is CASSFFGGGADTQYF. The full variable domain, rest sourced from reference TRBV5-4 and TRBJ2-3, is ETGVTQSPTHLIKTRGQQVTLRCSSQSGHNTVSWYQQALGQGPQFIFQYYREEENGRGNFPPRFSGLQFPNYSSELNVNALELDDSALYLCASSFFGGGADTQYFGPGTRLTVL.

V gene TRBV7-9 combines with J gene TRBJ1-4; 7 nucleotides match TRBD1. V dropped 6 bases and J dropped 3; count of bases not matched to a gene: 4. CDR3 length equals 14 residues. CDR1 SEHNR and CDR2 FQNEAQ come from the germline V gene (reference sequence). The CDR3 loop reads CASSQGTANEKLFF. The DNA for the CDR3 is TGTGCCAGCAGTCAGGGGACAGCTAATGAAAAACTGTTTTTT.

This clone is deemed medium-sized (0.01 to 0.1%). The chain combines TRBV15 with TRBJ2-3; TRBD2 agrees at 11 bases. V lost 0 bases to trimming and J lost 4 bases; unmatched junction nucleotides: 0. CDR3 length: 15 residues. CDR1 LNHNV and CDR2 YYDKDF come from the germline V gene (reference sequence). The CDR3 loop is CATSRDSGGADTQYF. For the CDR3, the DNA is TGTGCCACCAGCAGAGATAGCGGGGGGGCAGATACGCAGTATTTT.

V and J are TRBV18 and TRBJ1-1, with 10 bases fitting TRBD1. This CDR3 is 16 amino acids long. The V segment lost 0 bases and the J segment 2 bases; nucleotides outside the gene matches: 3. Per germline, CDR1 KGHSH and CDR2 LQKENI. The CDR3 loop reads CASSPPGTGANTEAFF. CDR3 bases: TGTGCCAGCTCACCACCCGGGACAGGGGCAAACACTGAAGCTTTCTTT.